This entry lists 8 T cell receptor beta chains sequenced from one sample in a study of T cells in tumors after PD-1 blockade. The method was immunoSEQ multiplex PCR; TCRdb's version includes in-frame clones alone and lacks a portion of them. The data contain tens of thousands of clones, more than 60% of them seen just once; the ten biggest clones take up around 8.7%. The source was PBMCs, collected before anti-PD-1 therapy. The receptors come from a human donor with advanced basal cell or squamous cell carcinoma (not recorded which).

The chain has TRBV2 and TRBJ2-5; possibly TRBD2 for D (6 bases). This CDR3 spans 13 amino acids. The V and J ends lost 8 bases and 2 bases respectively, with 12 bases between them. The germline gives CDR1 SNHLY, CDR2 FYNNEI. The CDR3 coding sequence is TGTGCCAGCGGGCGGGGCAGACAAGAGACCCAGTACTTC. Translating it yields CASGRGRQETQYF. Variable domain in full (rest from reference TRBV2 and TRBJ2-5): EPEVTQTPSHQVTQMGQEVILRCVPISNHLYFYWYRQILGQKVEFLVSFYNNEISEKSEIFDDQFSVERPDGSNFTLKIRSTKLEDSAMYFCASGRGRQETQYFGPGTRLLVL.

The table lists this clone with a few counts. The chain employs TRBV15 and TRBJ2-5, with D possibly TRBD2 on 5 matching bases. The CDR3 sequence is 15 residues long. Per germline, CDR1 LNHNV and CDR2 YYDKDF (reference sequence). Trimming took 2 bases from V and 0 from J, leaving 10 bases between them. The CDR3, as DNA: TGTGCCACCAGCAGACAGAGGGAGAACCAAGAGACCCAGTACTTC. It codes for CATSRQRENQETQYF.

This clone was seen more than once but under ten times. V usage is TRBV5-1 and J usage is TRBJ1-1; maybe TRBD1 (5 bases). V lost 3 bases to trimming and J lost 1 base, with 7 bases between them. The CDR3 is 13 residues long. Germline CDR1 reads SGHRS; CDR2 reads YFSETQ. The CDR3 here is CASSWGTNTEAFF. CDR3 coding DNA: TGCGCCAGCAGCTGGGGGACGAACACTGAAGCTTTCTTT.

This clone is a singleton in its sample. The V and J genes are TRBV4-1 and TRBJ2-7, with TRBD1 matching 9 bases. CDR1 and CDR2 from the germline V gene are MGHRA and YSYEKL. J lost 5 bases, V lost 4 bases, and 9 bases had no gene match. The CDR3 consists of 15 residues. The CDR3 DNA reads TGCGCCAGCAGCCCCTTTACAGGGGGCGAGGACGAGCAGTACTTC. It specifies CASSPFTGGEDEQYF.

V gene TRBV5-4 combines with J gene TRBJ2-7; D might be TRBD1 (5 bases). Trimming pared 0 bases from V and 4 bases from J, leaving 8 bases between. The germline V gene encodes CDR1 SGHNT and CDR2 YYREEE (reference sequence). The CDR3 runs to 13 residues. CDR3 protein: CASSLVSGYEQYF. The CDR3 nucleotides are TGTGCCAGCAGCTTGGTTTCAGGGTACGAGCAGTACTTC.

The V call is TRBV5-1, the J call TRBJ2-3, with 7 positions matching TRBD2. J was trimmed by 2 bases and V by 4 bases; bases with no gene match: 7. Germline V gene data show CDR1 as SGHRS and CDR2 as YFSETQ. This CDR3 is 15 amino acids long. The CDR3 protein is CASSPGLADTDTQYF. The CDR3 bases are TGCGCCAGCAGCCCTGGTCTAGCGGACACAGATACGCAGTATTTT.

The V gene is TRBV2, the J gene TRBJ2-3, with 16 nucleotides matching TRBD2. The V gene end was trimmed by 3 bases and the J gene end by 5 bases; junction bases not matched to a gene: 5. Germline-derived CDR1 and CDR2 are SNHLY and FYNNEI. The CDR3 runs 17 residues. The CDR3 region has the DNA TGTGCCAGCAGTGACGGGACTAGCGGGGGGGCTGAAGATACGCAGTATTTT. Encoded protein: CASSDGTSGGAEDTQYF.

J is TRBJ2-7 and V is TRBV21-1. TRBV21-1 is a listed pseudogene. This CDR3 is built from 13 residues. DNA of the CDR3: TGTGCCAGCAGCAAAGGGACGGTTTACGAGCAGTACTTC. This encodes CASSKGTVYEQYF.